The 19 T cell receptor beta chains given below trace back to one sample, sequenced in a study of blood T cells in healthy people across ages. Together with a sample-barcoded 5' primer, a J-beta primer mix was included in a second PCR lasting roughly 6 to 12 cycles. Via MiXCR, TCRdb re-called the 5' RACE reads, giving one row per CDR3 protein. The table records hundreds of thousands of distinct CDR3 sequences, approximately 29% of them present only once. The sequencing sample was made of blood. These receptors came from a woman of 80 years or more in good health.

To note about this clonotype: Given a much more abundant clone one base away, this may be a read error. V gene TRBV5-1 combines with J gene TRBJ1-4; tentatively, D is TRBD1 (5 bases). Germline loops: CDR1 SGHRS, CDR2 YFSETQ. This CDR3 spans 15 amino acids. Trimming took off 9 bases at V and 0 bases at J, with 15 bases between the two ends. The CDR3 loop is CANSDTGATNEKLFF. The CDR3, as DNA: TGCGCCAACAGTGATACGGGGGCAACTAATGAAAAACTGTTTTTT.

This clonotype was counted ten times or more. CDR3 in amino acids: CASSQRGAYGYTF. The CDR3 DNA follows: TGTGCCAGCAGCCAGAGGGGGGCCTATGGCTACACCTTC. The genes are TRBV5-4 and TRBJ1-2, with a possible D match to TRBD1 (6 bases). The germline V and J ends were trimmed by 4 bases and 4 bases, with 11 bases remaining between them. The CDR3 length is 13 residues. The germline gives CDR1 SGHNT, CDR2 YYREEE (reference sequence).

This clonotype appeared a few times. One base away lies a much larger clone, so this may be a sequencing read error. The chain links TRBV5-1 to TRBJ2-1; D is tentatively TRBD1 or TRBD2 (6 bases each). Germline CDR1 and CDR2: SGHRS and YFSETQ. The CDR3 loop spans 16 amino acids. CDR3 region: CTSSLEGGTKYNEQFF. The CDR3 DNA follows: TGCACCAGCAGCTTGGAGGGGGGCACTAAGTACAATGAGCAGTTCTTC.

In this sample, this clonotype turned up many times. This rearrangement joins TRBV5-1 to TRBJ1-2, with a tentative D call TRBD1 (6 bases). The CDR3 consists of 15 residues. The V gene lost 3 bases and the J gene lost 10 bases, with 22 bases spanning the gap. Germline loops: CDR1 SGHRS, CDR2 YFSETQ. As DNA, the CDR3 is TGCGCCAGCAGCTCATCGGGACAACTGGGGGATGACTACACCTTC. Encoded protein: CASSSSGQLGDDYTF.

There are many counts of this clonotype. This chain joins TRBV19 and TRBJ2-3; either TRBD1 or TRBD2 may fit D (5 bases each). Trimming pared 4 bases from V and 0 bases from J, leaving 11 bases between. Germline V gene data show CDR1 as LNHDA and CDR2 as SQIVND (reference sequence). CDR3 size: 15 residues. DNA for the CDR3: TGTGCCAGTAGTAAGGGGCGGGTGAGCACAGATACGCAGTATTTT. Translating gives CASSKGRVSTDTQYF.

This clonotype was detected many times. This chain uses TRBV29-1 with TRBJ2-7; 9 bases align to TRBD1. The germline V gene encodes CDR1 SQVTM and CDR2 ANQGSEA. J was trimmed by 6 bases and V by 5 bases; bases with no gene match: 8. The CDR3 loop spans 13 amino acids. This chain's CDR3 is CSVSSGTGSEQYF. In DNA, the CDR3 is TGCAGCGTTTCATCCGGGACAGGGTCCGAGCAGTACTTC.

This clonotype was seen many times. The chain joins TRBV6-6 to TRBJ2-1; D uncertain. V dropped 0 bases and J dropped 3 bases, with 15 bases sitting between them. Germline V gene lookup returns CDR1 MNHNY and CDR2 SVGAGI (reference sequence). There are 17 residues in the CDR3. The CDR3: CASSYSLVGQFYNEQFF. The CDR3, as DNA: TGTGCCAGCAGTTACTCACTCGTCGGGCAGTTCTACAATGAGCAGTTCTTC.

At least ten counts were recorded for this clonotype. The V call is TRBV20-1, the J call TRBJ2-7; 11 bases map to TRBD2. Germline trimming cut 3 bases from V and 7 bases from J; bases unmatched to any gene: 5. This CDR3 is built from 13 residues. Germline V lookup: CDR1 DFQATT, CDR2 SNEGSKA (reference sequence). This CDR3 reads CSASLAGGGEQYF. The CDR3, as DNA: TGCAGTGCTAGTCTAGCGGGGGGTGGGGAGCAGTACTTC.

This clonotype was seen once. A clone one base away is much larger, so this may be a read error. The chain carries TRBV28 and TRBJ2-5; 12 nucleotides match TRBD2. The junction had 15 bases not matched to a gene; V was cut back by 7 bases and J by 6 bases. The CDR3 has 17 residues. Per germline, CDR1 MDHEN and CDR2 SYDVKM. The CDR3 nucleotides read TGTGCCAGCACGATGGGGCTAGCGGGGGGGCGAGGCAAGACCCAGTACTTC. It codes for CASTMGLAGGRGKTQYF.

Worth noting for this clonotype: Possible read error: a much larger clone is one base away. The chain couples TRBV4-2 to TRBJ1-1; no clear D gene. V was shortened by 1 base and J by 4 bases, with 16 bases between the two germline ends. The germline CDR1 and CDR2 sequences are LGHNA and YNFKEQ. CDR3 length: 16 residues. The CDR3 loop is CASSQVSGQMSTEAFF. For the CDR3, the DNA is TGTGCCAGCAGCCAAGTCTCCGGGCAGATGAGCACTGAAGCTTTCTTT.

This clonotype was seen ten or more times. The CDR3 is CASSFMFSEENEKLFF. In DNA, the CDR3 is TGTGCCAGCAGTTTCATGTTTTCGGAAGAAAATGAAAAACTGTTTTTT. The chain carries TRBV12-3 or TRBV12-4 and TRBJ1-4; D uncertain. This CDR3 has 16 amino acids. V lost 3 bases and J lost 5, with 16 bases in between.

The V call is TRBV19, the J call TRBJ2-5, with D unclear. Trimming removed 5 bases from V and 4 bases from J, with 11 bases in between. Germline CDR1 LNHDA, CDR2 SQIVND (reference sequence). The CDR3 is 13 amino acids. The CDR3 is CASSSRHGETQYF. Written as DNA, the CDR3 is TGTGCCAGTAGTTCGCGCCACGGAGAGACCCAGTACTTC.

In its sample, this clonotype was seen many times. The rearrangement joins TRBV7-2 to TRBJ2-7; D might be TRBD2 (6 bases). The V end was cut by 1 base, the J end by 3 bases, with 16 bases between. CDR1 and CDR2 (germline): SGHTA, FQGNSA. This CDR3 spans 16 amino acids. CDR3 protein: CASSLVGGAGGYEQYF. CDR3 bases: TGTGCCAGCAGCTTAGTGGGCGGGGCTGGTGGCTACGAGCAGTACTTC.

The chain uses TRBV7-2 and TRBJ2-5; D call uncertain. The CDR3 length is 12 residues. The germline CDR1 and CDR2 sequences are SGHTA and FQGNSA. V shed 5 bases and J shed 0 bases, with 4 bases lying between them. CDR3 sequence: CASSGYQETQYF. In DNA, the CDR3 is TGTGCCAGCAGCGGATACCAAGAGACCCAGTACTTC.

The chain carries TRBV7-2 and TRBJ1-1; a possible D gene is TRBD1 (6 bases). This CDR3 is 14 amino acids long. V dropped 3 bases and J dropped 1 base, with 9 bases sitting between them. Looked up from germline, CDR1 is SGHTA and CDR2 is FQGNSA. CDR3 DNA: TGTGCCAGCAGCTTTAAAGGGGGGAACACTGAAGCTTTCTTT. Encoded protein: CASSFKGGNTEAFF.

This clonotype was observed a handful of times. The CDR3 spells CASFTSNTGELFF. Here the CDR3 DNA reads TGCGCTTCATTCACCTCGAACACCGGGGAGCTGTTTTTT. The chain couples TRBV5-1 to TRBJ2-2; D is uncertain. The CDR3 has 13 residues. Germline CDR1 is SGHRS and CDR2 is YFSETQ.

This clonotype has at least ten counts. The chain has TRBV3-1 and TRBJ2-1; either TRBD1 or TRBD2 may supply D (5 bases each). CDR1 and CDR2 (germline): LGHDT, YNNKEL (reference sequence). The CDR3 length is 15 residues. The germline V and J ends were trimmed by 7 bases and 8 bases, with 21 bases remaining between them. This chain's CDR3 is CASTAPGRGGDEQFF. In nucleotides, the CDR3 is TGTGCCAGCACCGCGCCGGGACGAGGAGGAGATGAGCAGTTCTTC.

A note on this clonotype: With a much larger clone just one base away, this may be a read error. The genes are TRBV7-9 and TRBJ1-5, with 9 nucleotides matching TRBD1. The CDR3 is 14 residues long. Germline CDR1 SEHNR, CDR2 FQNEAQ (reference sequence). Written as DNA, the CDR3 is TGTGCCGGCAGCGCAACAGGGGGCAGCCAGCCCCAGCATTTT. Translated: CAGSATGGSQPQHF.

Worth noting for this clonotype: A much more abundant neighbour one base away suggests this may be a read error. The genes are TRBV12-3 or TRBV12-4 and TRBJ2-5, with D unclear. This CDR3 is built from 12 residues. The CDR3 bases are TGTGCCAACAGTAGGTACCAAGAGACCCAGTACTTC. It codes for CANSRYQETQYF.